The 32 T cell receptor beta chains in this list originate from one sample, sequenced in a study of beta chain features in type 1 diabetes. The sequenced template was cDNA made from the entire isolated RNA. Data came from immunoSEQ multiplex PCR; TCRdb stores just in-frame clones and leaves some out. The sample contains 130,000 or so clones, about a tenth of which appear only once. The sample comprised central memory CD4+ T cells from blood. Receptor source: a woman between 40 and 50 years old in good health.

This chain connects TRBV5-1 to TRBJ2-3; D may be TRBD2 (7 bases). Germline CDR1 and CDR2: SGHRS and YFSETQ. Trimming cost V 4 bases and J 6 bases, with 15 bases left between them. This CDR3 is 14 amino acids long. Here the CDR3 DNA reads TGCGCCAGCAGCAGGGGGGGGGCCAGGGATACGCAGTATTTT. Residues: CASSRGGARDTQYF.

In its sample, this clone was seen many times. The J gene is TRBJ2-3, the V gene TRBV5-1; 7 bases are shared with TRBD1. J lost 1 base, V lost 4 bases, and 3 bases had no gene match. CDR3 length equals 14 residues. CDR1 and CDR2 from the germline V gene are SGHRS and YFSETQ. CDR3 region: CASSKGQRTDTQYF. The CDR3 DNA reads as TGCGCCAGCAGCAAGGGACAGCGCACAGATACGCAGTATTTT.

This clone was detected only a few times. CDR3 in DNA: TGTGCCAGCAGGGTTTACGGGAACACTGAAGCTTTCTTT. Its translation: CASRVYGNTEAFF. V is TRBV7-9 and J is TRBJ1-1; D ambiguous. This CDR3 has 13 residues. From germline, CDR1 is SEHNR and CDR2 FQNEAQ (reference sequence). V was pared by 6 bases and J by 1 base, with 9 bases between.

V is TRBV7-2 and J is TRBJ2-1, with D perhaps TRBD2 (5 bases). V gave up 3 bases and J gave up 3 bases, with 18 bases separating them. The CDR3 is 17 amino acids. CDR1 is SGHTA and CDR2 is FQGNSA in the germline V gene. The CDR3 DNA follows: TGTGCCAGCAGCTTGGTTCCGGGGAGCTGGGTCTACAATGAGCAGTTCTTC. Its translation is CASSLVPGSWVYNEQFF.

This clone came up many times. CDR3 bases: TGTGCCAGATCGACAGATAACTATGGCTACACCTTC. It translates to CARSTDNYGYTF. The gene calls are TRBV2 and TRBJ1-2; D possibly corresponds to TRBD1 (5 bases). The CDR3 consists of 12 residues. CDR1 is SNHLY, CDR2 FYNNEI, per germline. V dropped 9 bases and J dropped 1 base, with 9 bases sitting between them. The full variable domain, rest sourced from reference TRBV2 and TRBJ1-2, is EPEVTQTPSHQVTQMGQEVILRCVPISNHLYFYWYRQILGQKVEFLVSFYNNEISEKSEIFDDQFSVERPDGSNFTLKIRSTKLEDSAMYFCARSTDNYGYTFGSGTRLTVV.

This clone was recorded at least ten times. V and J are TRBV7-9 and TRBJ1-2; 7 bases are shared with TRBD1. V shed 5 bases and J 2 bases; nucleotides not matched to a gene: 8. Germline CDR1 SEHNR, CDR2 FQNEAQ (reference sequence). This CDR3 comprises 15 residues. The CDR3 DNA follows: TGTGCCAGCAGCGACACATCGACAGGGAACTATGGCTACACCTTC. Its protein is CASSDTSTGNYGYTF.

The genes are TRBV28 and TRBJ2-7, with a weak D call TRBD2 (7 bases). The CDR3 has 16 amino acids. V was cut by 0 bases and J by 0 bases, with 12 bases left in between. Looked up from germline, CDR1 is MDHEN and CDR2 is SYDVKM. For the CDR3, the DNA is TGTGCCAGCAGTTTATGGGGGGGGCCTAGCTCCTACGAGCAGTACTTC. This codes for CASSLWGGPSSYEQYF.

This clone was recorded many times. This chain links TRBV7-9 with TRBJ1-5; 8 nucleotides agree with TRBD1. The CDR3 is 13 amino acids. CDR1 is SEHNR and CDR2 is FQNEAQ in the germline V gene (reference sequence). Trimming at V came to 5 bases and at J to 4 bases, leaving 1 base not matched to a gene. CDR3 coding DNA: TGTGCCAGCAGCCGGACAGGGAATCAGCCCCAGCATTTT. It translates to CASSRTGNQPQHF.

The chain has TRBV19 and TRBJ1-1, with TRBD1 as a possible D gene (5 bases). CDR1 is LNHDA and CDR2 is SQIVND in the germline V gene (reference sequence). With 5 bases removed from V and 7 bases from J, the gap between germline ends came to 14 bases. The CDR3 has 13 residues. Here the CDR3 DNA reads TGTGCCAGTAGTTCAACAGGAAACGATGAAGCTTTCTTT. Amino acids: CASSSTGNDEAFF. The variable domain in full, completed from reference TRBV19 and TRBJ1-1, reads DGGITQSPKYLFRKEGQNVTLSCEQNLNHDAMYWYRQDPGQGLRLIYYSQIVNDFQKGDIAEGYSVSREKKESFPLTVTSAQKNPTAFYLCASSSTGNDEAFFGQGTRLTVV.

The table lists this clone with a few counts. The chain combines TRBV29-1 with TRBJ2-3; 11 bases are shared with TRBD2. V was clipped by 6 bases and J by 2 bases; unmatched bases: 7. The CDR3 covers 15 residues. Germline loops: CDR1 SQVTM, CDR2 ANQGSEA. The CDR3 spells CSVILAGGSTDTQYF. DNA of the CDR3: TGCAGCGTGATCTTAGCGGGGGGGTCCACAGATACGCAGTATTTT.

This clone was found a few times. CDR3: CASSLAQDQPQHF. The CDR3 DNA follows: TGTGCCAGCAGCTTAGCGCAGGATCAGCCCCAGCATTTT. V and J are TRBV7-9 and TRBJ1-5; unclear D gene. Per germline, CDR1 SEHNR and CDR2 FQNEAQ (reference sequence). This CDR3 is 13 amino acids long. V lost 0 bases and J lost 5, with 5 bases in between.

V usage is TRBV18 and J usage is TRBJ2-3; 11 bases agree with TRBD2. The CDR3 consists of 16 residues. Trimming took 4 bases from V and 0 from J; bases not matched to a gene: 3. Germline V gene data show CDR1 as KGHSH and CDR2 as LQKENI. The CDR3: CASSRLAGGSTDTQYF. CDR3 nucleotides: TGTGCCAGCTCACGGCTAGCGGGGGGCAGCACAGATACGCAGTATTTT.

There are a few counts of this clone. V gene TRBV6-5 combines with J gene TRBJ1-2, with TRBD1 matching over 11 bases. The germline V gene encodes CDR1 MNHEY and CDR2 SVGAGI. The CDR3 consists of 14 residues. The ends lost 6 bases at V and 2 bases at J; junction bases unmatched: 2. For the CDR3, the DNA is TGTGCCAGCAGGGGGACAGGGGGGAACTATGGCTACACCTTC. The encoded protein is CASRGTGGNYGYTF.

This chain connects TRBV19 to TRBJ1-1; the D is unclear. This CDR3 region has 15 residues. Germline values: CDR1 LNHDA, CDR2 SQIVND (reference sequence). The V end lost 6 bases, the J end lost 0 bases, and 14 bases lay between the germline ends. The CDR3 region is CASRTRTRLNTEAFF. CDR3 nucleotides: TGTGCCAGTAGGACCCGTACTAGGTTGAACACTGAAGCTTTCTTT.

This chain uses TRBV6-5 with TRBJ1-1; D perhaps matches TRBD1 (5 bases). This CDR3 is built from 16 residues. Germline lookup yields CDR1 MNHEY and CDR2 SVGAGI. V gave up 2 bases and J gave up 1 base, with 14 bases separating them. The CDR3 is CASSYRRGSTNTEAFF. Here the CDR3 DNA reads TGTGCCAGCAGTTACCGAAGGGGCTCCACGAACACTGAAGCTTTCTTT.

This sequence joins TRBV6-6 and TRBJ2-7, with TRBD2 as a possible D gene (5 bases). Looked up from germline, CDR1 is MNHNY and CDR2 is SVGAGI (reference sequence). The CDR3 runs to 13 residues. V dropped 6 bases and J dropped 7 bases, with 16 bases sitting between them. The CDR3 coding sequence is TGTGCCAGCAGCATAGCGAATCCCTCTGAGCAGTACTTC. Translating gives CASSIANPSEQYF.

There are a few counts of this clone. The CDR3 is CASSPDAAGKLFF. The CDR3 DNA follows: TGTGCCAGTAGCCCGGATGCGGCGGGAAAACTGTTTTTT. V usage is TRBV19 and J usage is TRBJ1-4; no clear D gene. CDR3 length: 13 amino acids. V was trimmed by 6 bases and J by 10 bases, leaving 15 bases between them. Germline V lookup: CDR1 LNHDA, CDR2 SQIVND (reference sequence).

This chain connects TRBV19 to TRBJ2-5; 8 bases agree with TRBD1. There are 14 residues in the CDR3. Germline V gene lookup returns CDR1 LNHDA and CDR2 SQIVND (reference sequence). V gave up 5 bases and J gave up 4 bases; unmatched junction bases: 6. The CDR3 spells CASSVGQGTETQYF. For the CDR3, the DNA is TGTGCCAGTAGTGTAGGACAGGGAACAGAGACCCAGTACTTC.

CDR3 in amino acids: CASSPAAGSSYNEQFF. The CDR3 DNA reads TGTGCCAGCAGTCCCGCGGCGGGGAGCTCCTACAATGAGCAGTTCTTC. The chain is built from TRBV6-6 and TRBJ2-1, with D possibly being TRBD2 (6 bases). The CDR3 totals 16 residues. The V gene lost 5 bases and the J gene lost 0 bases, with 14 bases spanning the gap. CDR1 is MNHNY and CDR2 is SVGAGI in the germline V gene (reference sequence).

This clone was found a few times. The chain carries TRBV19 and TRBJ1-5; no firm D call. The CDR3 covers 13 residues. Trimming shortened V by 1 base and J by 5 bases, and 6 bases separated the two germline ends. CDR1 LNHDA and CDR2 SQIVND come from the germline V gene (reference sequence). In DNA form, the CDR3 reads TGTGCCAGTAGTATAGTAGCCGATCAGCCCCAGCATTTT. Residues: CASSIVADQPQHF.

The genes are TRBV6-6 and TRBJ2-5; TRBD1 might be the D (6 bases). The end of the DNA aligns better with TRBJ2-7, so the J call may be wrong. The CDR3 sequence is 15 residues long. Germline V gene sequence: CDR1 MNHNY, CDR2 SVGAGI (reference sequence). CDR3 coding DNA: TGTGCCAGCAGTACTGGACAGCTCCTAGGGGGCGAGCAGTACTTC. Encoded protein: CASSTGQLLGGEQYF.

The CDR3 protein is CASSEAQGRGEAFF. CDR3 in DNA: TGTGCCAGCAGCGAAGCCCAGGGGAGGGGTGAAGCTTTCTTT. This sequence joins TRBV11-2 and TRBJ1-1; D is perhaps TRBD1 (6 bases). V gave up 5 bases and J gave up 7 bases, with 17 bases separating them. Germline CDR1 SGHAT, CDR2 FQNNGV. The CDR3 spans 14 residues.

This chain connects TRBV5-6 to TRBJ2-4, with TRBD2 as a possible D gene (6 bases). The germline gives CDR1 SGHDT, CDR2 YYEEEE. This CDR3 spans 15 amino acids. Trimming shortened V by 4 bases and J by 7 bases, and 18 bases separated the two germline ends. CDR3 coding DNA: TGTGCCAGCAGCCTTGGGACTGGTGTTGGGAACATTCAGTACTTC. Encoded protein: CASSLGTGVGNIQYF.

The chain recombines TRBV11-3 with TRBJ2-5, with D possibly being TRBD1 (6 bases). Trimming stripped 5 bases from V and 0 bases from J, with 7 bases between. The germline V gene has CDR1 SGHNT and CDR2 YENEEA. The CDR3 contains 13 residues. CDR3 in amino acids: CASSRTDQETQYF. CDR3 bases: TGTGCCAGCAGCCGGACAGACCAAGAGACCCAGTACTTC.

This clone was counted between two and nine times. The V and J genes are TRBV7-9 and TRBJ2-1; 8 bases line up with TRBD2. Germline-derived CDR1 and CDR2 are SEHNR and FQNEAQ (reference sequence). The CDR3 is 14 amino acids. J gave up 8 bases and V 1 base, and 4 bases lay outside the gene matches. In DNA form, the CDR3 reads TGTGCCAGCAGCTTAGGCGGGGGGATTTATGAGCAGTTCTTC. Its translation: CASSLGGGIYEQFF. Using reference TRBV7-9 and TRBJ2-1 for the parts outside the CDR3, the full variable domain is DTGVSQNPRHKITKRGQNVTFRCDPISEHNRLYWYRQTLGQGPEFLTYFQNEAQLEKSRLLSDRFSAERPKGSFSTLEIQRTEQGDSAMYLCASSLGGGIYEQFFGPGTRLTVL.

Only a few counts were recorded for this clone. V gene TRBV7-6 combines with J gene TRBJ2-3; possible D gene TRBD1, 6 bases. V was trimmed by 2 bases and J by 4 bases, leaving 13 bases between them. Germline V CDR1 and CDR2: SGHVS, FNYEAQ. This CDR3 region has 15 residues. The CDR3 loop is CASSLRGRGPDTQYF. For the CDR3, the DNA is TGTGCCAGCAGCTTACGTGGCAGGGGCCCAGATACGCAGTATTTT.

This clone was seen ten or more times. This chain links TRBV6-6 with TRBJ1-1; D may be TRBD1 (6 bases). The CDR3 covers 12 residues. The germline gives CDR1 MNHNY, CDR2 SVGAGI (reference sequence). Trimming shortened V by 6 bases and J by 7 bases, and 12 bases separated the two germline ends. Here the CDR3 DNA reads TGTGCCAGCAGCAGGGCGGACAGTGAAGCTTTCTTT. Translating gives CASSRADSEAFF.

V and J are TRBV7-8 and TRBJ1-2; D is perhaps TRBD1 (6 bases). CDR3 length: 15 residues. V was cut by 7 bases and J by 4 bases, with 19 bases left in between. CDR1 is SGHVS and CDR2 is FQNEAQ in the germline V gene. The chain's CDR3 is CASTHFEGVFYGYTF. The CDR3 DNA sequence: TGTGCCAGCACCCACTTTGAGGGGGTGTTCTATGGCTACACCTTC.

The rearrangement joins TRBV18 to TRBJ2-5; 7 bases align to TRBD1. There are 13 residues in the CDR3. V was clipped by 9 bases and J by 4 bases; unmatched bases: 8. Per the germline V gene, CDR1 is KGHSH and CDR2 is LQKENI. For the CDR3, the DNA is TGTGCCAGGGCGACAGGGTTGGGAGAGACCCAGTACTTC. Translated, it gives CARATGLGETQYF.

This clone has a handful of counts. This rearrangement joins TRBV4-1 to TRBJ1-1; D is unclear. The length of the CDR3 is 11 residues. The V and J ends lost 4 bases and 3 bases respectively, with 3 bases between them. CDR1 and CDR2 (germline): MGHRA, YSYEKL. DNA for the CDR3: TGCGCCAGCAGCCGCGACACTGAAGCTTTCTTT. Its translation: CASSRDTEAFF.

V and J are TRBV25-1 and TRBJ1-2; no clear D. V was clipped by 7 bases and J by 4 bases, with 13 bases between them. The length of the CDR3 is 13 residues. CDR1 and CDR2 (germline): MGHDK, SYGVNS. The CDR3 loop reads CASTPDISYGYTF. The CDR3 DNA reads as TGTGCCAGCACCCCCGACATCTCCTATGGCTACACCTTC.

The CDR3, as DNA: TGCGCCAGCAGCCCACTGGGGGGTCAGGCCACCGGGGAGCTGTTTTTT. Encoded protein: CASSPLGGQATGELFF. The V gene is TRBV5-1, the J gene TRBJ2-2; perhaps TRBD2 as D (6 bases). This CDR3 has 16 residues. V shed 4 bases and J shed 4 bases, with 17 bases lying between them. Germline V gene sequence: CDR1 SGHRS, CDR2 YFSETQ.